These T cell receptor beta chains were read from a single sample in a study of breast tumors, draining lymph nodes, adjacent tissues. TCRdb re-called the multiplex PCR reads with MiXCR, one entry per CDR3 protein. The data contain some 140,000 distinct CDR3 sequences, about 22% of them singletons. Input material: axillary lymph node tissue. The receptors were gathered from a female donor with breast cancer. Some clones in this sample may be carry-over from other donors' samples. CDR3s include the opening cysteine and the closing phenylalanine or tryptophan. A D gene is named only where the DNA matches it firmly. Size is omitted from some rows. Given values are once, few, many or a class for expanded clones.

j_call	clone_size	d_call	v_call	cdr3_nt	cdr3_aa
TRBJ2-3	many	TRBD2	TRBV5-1	TGCGCCAGCAGCTTAAGCGGGAGCGGGACAGATACGCAGTATTTT	CASSLSGSGTDTQYF
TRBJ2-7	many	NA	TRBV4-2	TGTGCCAGCAGCCAAGATGCTCTCGCGGTAAAGAACGAGCAGTACTTC	CASSQDALAVKNEQYF
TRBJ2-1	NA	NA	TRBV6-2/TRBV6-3	TGTGCCAGCAGTTACAGGAGAGGGCCCTCCTTCTACAATGAGCAGTTCTTC	CASSYRRGPSFYNEQFF
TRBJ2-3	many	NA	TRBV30	TGTGCCTGGAGTGCGGGACACCTTTCCACAGATACGCAGTATTTT	CAWSAGHLSTDTQYF
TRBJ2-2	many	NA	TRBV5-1	TGCGCCAGCAGCTTCGACAGGTCCAGCACCGGGGAGCTGTTTTTT	CASSFDRSSTGELFF
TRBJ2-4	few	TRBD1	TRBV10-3	TGTGCCATCAGTGAGTTGGCACAGGGGGGAGCCAAAAACATTCAGTACTTC	CAISELAQGGAKNIQYF
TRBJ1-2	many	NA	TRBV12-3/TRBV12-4	TGTGCCAGCAGTTTAACTCAGGAGCTCCTCTATGGCTACACCTTC	CASSLTQELLYGYTF
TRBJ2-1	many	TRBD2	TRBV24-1	TGTGCCACCAGTGAGAGCGGGAGAGTATACAATGAGCAGTTCTTC	CATSESGRVYNEQFF
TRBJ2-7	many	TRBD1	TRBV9	TGTGCCAGCAGCGTTCGGGACAGGCCCTACGAGCAGTACTTC	CASSVRDRPYEQYF
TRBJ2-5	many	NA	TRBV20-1	TGCAGTGCTAGGTACGGGGCTATTCCGGAGACCCAGTACTTC	CSARYGAIPETQYF
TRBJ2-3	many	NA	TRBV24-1	TGTGCCACCAGTGATTTCGCCGGGACCACTACAGATACGCAGTATTTT	CATSDFAGTTTDTQYF
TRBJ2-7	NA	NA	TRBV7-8	TGTGCCAGCGGCTTAGAAACGGGTCCCTACGAGCAGTACTTC	CASGLETGPYEQYF
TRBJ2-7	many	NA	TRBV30	TGTGCCTGGAGGATACTACCCTCCTACGAGCAGTACTTC	CAWRILPSYEQYF
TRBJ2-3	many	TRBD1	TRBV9	TGTGCCAGCAGCGTGGAGACAGGGAATACGCAGTATTTT	CASSVETGNTQYF
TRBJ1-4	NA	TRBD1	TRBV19	TGTGCCAGTAGTGGCCCGGGACAGGGAAATGGAAAACTGTTTTTT	CASSGPGQGNGKLFF
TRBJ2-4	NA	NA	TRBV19	TGTGCCAGTAGTGACCGGGTAGCCAAAAACATTCAGTACTTC	CASSDRVAKNIQYF
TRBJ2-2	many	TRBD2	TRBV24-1	TGTGCCACCAGTGATTCGAAACGACTAGCGGGCTACACCGGGGAGCTGTTTTTT	CATSDSKRLAGYTGELFF
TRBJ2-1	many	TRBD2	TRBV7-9	TGTGCCAGCAGCTTCGCGGGAGGGCCAAGCAATGAGCAGTTCTTC	CASSFAGGPSNEQFF